In its sample, the clone carrying this TCR beta chain was seen a few times. Library construction for TCR beta used iRepertoire HTBI primers and Arm-PCR of CDR3 regions. TCRdb independently ran MiXCR on the multiplex PCR reads; one entry per CDR3 protein. Of around 500,000 distinct CDR3 sequences listed, around 12% are singletons. The time point is: newly diagnosed GD, antithyroid drugs for less than 3 months. Extracted RNA from PBMCs served as the source of the TCR library. The sample belongs to a study of regulatory T cells in long-lasting Graves disease. Trimming left V 3 bases short and J 1 base short, with 10 bases between. Germline loops: CDR1 DFQATT, CDR2 SNEGSKA (reference sequence). The CDR3 has 14 amino acids. The sample also formed part of further work on T cells in Graves' hyperthyroidism and ophthalmopathy.

Sequenced material: peripheral blood mononuclear cells (PBMCs), taken at new diagnosis, from a patient treated with antithyroid drugs. This receptor was identified in a woman in her 30s with Graves disease. The J gene is TRBJ2-1, the V gene TRBV20-1; D remains unclear. Written as DNA, the CDR3 is TGCAGTGCTAGTAAGGGCATGTCCTACAATGAGCAGTTCTTC. Encoded protein: CSASKGMSYNEQFF.